These 18 T cell receptor beta chains originate from one sample sequenced in a study of blood T cells in healthy people across ages. A second PCR of about 7 to 11 cycles used a sample-barcoded 5' primer and a J-beta primer mix. TCRdb itself ran the 5' RACE reads through MiXCR, one entry per CDR3 protein. In the table there are hundreds of thousands of distinct CDR3 sequences, about 53% of which are singletons. The sample comprised blood. These receptor sequences come from a man aged 55 to 70 in good health.

The chain's CDR3 is CSVETGGSGANVLTF. Written as DNA, the CDR3 is TGCAGCGTTGAGACAGGGGGCTCTGGGGCCAACGTCCTGACTTTC. V and J are TRBV29-1 and TRBJ2-6; 9 bases are shared with TRBD1. V trimming: 3 bases; J trimming: 0 bases; junction bases outside the gene matches: 0. The CDR3 runs to 15 residues. Germline loops: CDR1 SQVTM, CDR2 ANQGSEA.

The chain couples TRBV20-1 to TRBJ1-2; D not resolved. CDR1 and CDR2 (germline): DFQATT, SNEGSKA (reference sequence). V was pared by 2 bases and J by 5 bases, with 6 bases between. The CDR3 extends over 11 amino acids. The CDR3 region is CSARRTYGYTF. CDR3 bases: TGCAGTGCTAGAAGGACTTATGGCTACACCTTC.

This clonotype occurred a few times. The chain combines TRBV20-1 with TRBJ2-1; TRBD2 aligns across 9 bases. Per the germline V gene, CDR1 is DFQATT and CDR2 is SNEGSKA (reference sequence). The V segment lost 1 base and the J segment 8 bases; nucleotides outside the gene matches: 6. This CDR3 has 14 amino acids. The CDR3 coding sequence is TGCAGTGCTAGAGGGGCGGGGGGGCGGTATGAGCAGTTCTTC. Translating it yields CSARGAGGRYEQFF.

This clonotype was counted a few times. The CDR3 protein is CASSQDSQGAMNTEAFF. The CDR3 DNA reads TGCGCCAGCAGCCAAGATTCCCAGGGGGCTATGAACACTGAAGCTTTCTTT. The chain joins TRBV4-1 to TRBJ1-1, with 8 positions matching TRBD1. The CDR3 spans 17 residues. CDR1 and CDR2 (germline): MGHRA, YSYEKL. The ends lost 0 bases at V and 0 bases at J; junction bases unmatched: 6.

The rearrangement links TRBV12-3 or TRBV12-4 to TRBJ2-1, with 9 nucleotides matching TRBD2. This CDR3 comprises 15 residues. The ends lost 8 bases at V and 6 bases at J; junction bases unmatched: 11. CDR3 protein: CASGRGGADRNEQFF. CDR3 DNA sequence: TGTGCCAGCGGCCGCGGGGGGGCTGATCGCAATGAGCAGTTCTTC.

This chain joins TRBV25-1 and TRBJ1-2; TRBD1 matches 12 bases. J lost 4 bases, V lost 8 bases, and 2 bases had no gene match. The germline V gene has CDR1 MGHDK and CDR2 SYGVNS. CDR3 length equals 13 residues. This CDR3 is CASGTGGLYGYTF. The DNA for the CDR3 is TGTGCCAGCGGGACAGGGGGCCTCTATGGCTACACCTTC.

This clonotype was counted ten times or more. For the CDR3, the DNA is TGTGCCAGCAGTTACTCGAAGACAGGGGGCTACGAGCAGTACTTC. It specifies CASSYSKTGGYEQYF. The chain couples TRBV6-2 or TRBV6-3 to TRBJ2-7; 9 positions match TRBD1. The CDR3 loop spans 15 amino acids. The germline CDR1 and CDR2 sequences are MNHEY and SVGEGT. The ends lost 0 bases at V and 3 bases at J; junction bases unmatched: 3.

The chain employs TRBV5-1 and TRBJ2-5, with D perhaps TRBD2 (6 bases). This CDR3 has 15 amino acids. V was cut by 2 bases and J by 11 bases, with 22 bases left in between. From germline, CDR1 is SGHRS and CDR2 YFSETQ. This chain's CDR3 is CASSFEGRGTGEQYF. The CDR3 DNA is TGCGCCAGCAGCTTCGAGGGACGGGGGACGGGGGAGCAGTACTTC.

The J gene is TRBJ1-4, the V gene TRBV2; D is ambiguous. Germline-derived CDR1 and CDR2 are SNHLY and FYNNEI. V shed 6 bases and J shed 0 bases, with 11 bases lying between them. The CDR3 covers 15 residues. This CDR3 is CASSRRGTTNEKLFF. The CDR3 DNA sequence: TGTGCCAGCAGCCGGCGTGGGACAACTAATGAAAAACTGTTTTTT.

This clonotype was counted at least ten times. The chain has TRBV11-2 and TRBJ2-7; D may be TRBD1 (6 bases). This CDR3 region has 17 residues. Trimming removed 1 base from V and 2 bases from J, with 18 bases in between. The germline gives CDR1 SGHAT, CDR2 FQNNGV. The DNA of the CDR3 is TGTGCCAGCAGCTTAGTCCAGGGGACCGACAAGACCTACGAGCAGTACTTC. Translated, it gives CASSLVQGTDKTYEQYF. Together with reference TRBV11-2 and TRBJ2-7, the CDR3 gives the full variable domain: EAGVAQSPRYKIIEKRQSVAFWCNPISGHATLYWYQQILGQGPKLLIQFQNNGVVDDSQLPKDRFSAERLKGVDSTLKIQPAKLEDSAVYLCASSLVQGTDKTYEQYFGPGTRLTVT.

This clonotype has more than one count but fewer than ten. The CDR3 nucleotides are TGTGCCAGCAGCGTAAAGGTCGGACTAGCCTCTAGCACAGATACGCAGTATTTT. Residues: CASSVKVGLASSTDTQYF. The chain uses TRBV9 and TRBJ2-3, with TRBD2 matching 8 bases. The germline V gene encodes CDR1 SGDLS and CDR2 YYNGEE. V gave up 1 base and J gave up 0 bases; unmatched junction bases: 10. The length of the CDR3 is 18 residues.

In DNA, the CDR3 is TGTGCCAGCAGTTCAGGGACAATCAATGAGCAGTTCTTC. Translated: CASSSGTINEQFF. The chain links TRBV12-3 or TRBV12-4 to TRBJ2-1, with D tentatively TRBD1 (6 bases). Trimming left V 4 bases short and J 6 bases short, with 10 bases between. This CDR3 has 13 amino acids.

The rearrangement joins TRBV7-9 to TRBJ1-4, with 9 bases fitting TRBD1. The CDR3 has 14 residues. The V and J ends lost 3 bases and 8 bases, in that order; junction bases with no gene match: 4. In germline, CDR1 is SEHNR, CDR2 FQNEAQ (reference sequence). The CDR3 region has the DNA TGTGCCAGCAGCTTCACAGGGGGCGGGGAAAAACTGTTTTTT. Its translation: CASSFTGGGEKLFF.

The genes are TRBV6-5 and TRBJ1-1; unclear D gene. CDR1 and CDR2 from the germline V gene are MNHEY and SVGAGI. Deletions cut 4 bases from V and 5 bases from J, with 11 bases between. This CDR3 spans 13 amino acids. CDR3 loop: CASSSGLGTEAFF. As DNA, the CDR3 is TGTGCCAGCAGTTCGGGGTTAGGGACTGAAGCTTTCTTT.

This clonotype turned up a few times. The genes are TRBV20-1 and TRBJ1-2, with 10 positions matching TRBD1. Trimming at V came to 1 base and at J to 8 bases, leaving 7 bases not matched to a gene. CDR3 size: 14 residues. Per germline, CDR1 DFQATT and CDR2 SNEGSKA (reference sequence). CDR3 DNA: TGCAGTGCTAGAGCCCCCGGGACAGGGGACGGCTACACCTTC. Protein product: CSARAPGTGDGYTF.

The chain carries TRBV4-1 and TRBJ2-1, with 7 bases identical to TRBD2. J gave up 10 bases and V 3 bases, and 3 bases lay outside the gene matches. Germline CDR1 is MGHRA and CDR2 is YSYEKL. CDR3 size: 12 residues. The CDR3 coding sequence is TGCGCCAGCAGCCACGGACTAGGGGAGCAGTTCTTC. Translating it yields CASSHGLGEQFF.

This rearrangement joins TRBV12-5 to TRBJ2-7; D remains unclear. Looked up from germline, CDR1 is LGHNT and CDR2 is FRNRAP. V was cut by 0 bases and J by 4 bases, with 7 bases left in between. The CDR3 is 13 amino acids. CDR3 in DNA: TGTGCTAGTGGTTTGGTGAGCTCGTACGAGCAGTACTTC. It translates to CASGLVSSYEQYF.

This clonotype was seen a few times. The V and J genes are TRBV20-1 and TRBJ2-7; D is undetermined. V lost 4 bases, J lost 5 bases, and 9 bases lay in between. CDR1 and CDR2 (germline): DFQATT, SNEGSKA (reference sequence). This CDR3 is built from 11 residues. CDR3: CSATLLDEQYF. In nucleotides, the CDR3 is TGCAGTGCTACCCTCCTCGACGAGCAGTACTTC.